The rows below give T cell receptor beta chains drawn from one sample of a study of blood T cell repertoires in COVID-19. Generated by immunoSEQ multiplex PCR, the TCRdb table keeps only in-frame clones and is missing some. Seen here are some 180,000 clones, 75% to 90% observed once, and the top ten hold 6.5% to 10%. Sequencing used peripheral blood. The receptors stem from an older woman with acute or convalescent COVID-19. Each CDR3 is given with its conserved first and last residue. Fields, in order: clone size, J gene, V gene, D gene, CDR3 DNA, CDR3 protein. The D gene is left open where the match is weak. Size is omitted from some rows. Given values are once, few, many or a class for expanded clones.

-	TRBJ2-1	TRBV27	TRBD2	TGTGCCAGCAGGGGGACTAGCGGGAGAAATGAGCAGTTCTTC	CASRGTSGRNEQFF
once	TRBJ2-3	TRBV6-2/TRBV6-3	-	TGTGCCAGCAGTTGGGGGGTGTTACTCTCAAGCACAGATACGCAGTATTTT	CASSWGVLLSSTDTQYF
once	TRBJ1-2	TRBV18	-	TGTGCCAGCTCACTTACAGGGAGCGGGAGCTATGGCTACACCTTC	CASSLTGSGSYGYTF
-	TRBJ1-1	TRBV10-1	-	TGCGCCAGCACTGGACACCTGAACACTGAAGCTTTCTTT	CASTGHLNTEAFF
-	TRBJ2-1	TRBV21-1	-	TGTGCCAGCAGGGGGGGGCTTAATGAGCAGTTCTTC	CASRGGLNEQFF
-	TRBJ1-4	TRBV3-1/TRBV3-2	TRBD1	TGTGCCAGCAGCCATAACCGACAGGGAGAAAAACTGTTTTTT	CASSHNRQGEKLFF
-	TRBJ1-3	TRBV9	-	TGTGCCAGCAGCTCCCAACAGGGCTTATCTGGAAACACCATATATTTT	CASSSQQGLSGNTIYF
-	TRBJ2-3	TRBV29-1	-	TGCAGCGTTCTTGTGAGCACAGATACGCAGTATTTT	CSVLVSTDTQYF
-	TRBJ2-1	TRBV2	TRBD2	TGTGCCAGCAGCAGAGAAGGTGCGGGAGGAGGCAATGAGCAGTTCTTC	CASSREGAGGGNEQFF
-	TRBJ1-2	TRBV10-2	-	TGCGCCAGCAGTCCCCAGGGATCCTCCTATGGCTACACCTTC	CASSPQGSSYGYTF
few	TRBJ1-5	TRBV27	-	TGTGCCAGCAGTTTAAAGTCAGGGCTCAATCAGCCCCAGCATTTT	CASSLKSGLNQPQHF
-	TRBJ2-7	TRBV9	TRBD1	TGTGCCAACAAAGGACAGGGCTTTAGCGAGCAGTACTTC	CANKGQGFSEQYF
-	TRBJ1-2	TRBV19	-	TGTGCCAGTAATGACCTATCGGGGTTCCCCTATGGCTACACCTTC	CASNDLSGFPYGYTF
few	TRBJ2-1	TRBV11-3	-	TGTGCCAGCAGCTTAGATCTTCGGACTTACAATGAGCAGTTCTTC	CASSLDLRTYNEQFF
-	TRBJ1-2	TRBV19	-	TGTGCCTCAAGAGGAATAGACTATGGCTACACCTTC	CASRGIDYGYTF
-	TRBJ2-1	TRBV6-6	-	TGTGCCAGCAGAGGACAGTCCTACAATGAGCAGTTCTTC	CASRGQSYNEQFF
-	TRBJ1-1	TRBV6-1	-	TGTGCCAGCAGTGAAGCTCCCCGGGGGGGGAACCCTGAAGCTTTCTTT	CASSEAPRGGNPEAFF
-	TRBJ2-5	TRBV6-5	-	TGTGCCAGCAGCCAAACTTCTTCCCAAGAGACCCAGTACTTC	CASSQTSSQETQYF
few	TRBJ2-7	TRBV19	TRBD2	TGTGCCAGTAGTCCCACGACTAGCGGGCCTTCCTACGAGCAGTACTTC	CASSPTTSGPSYEQYF
-	TRBJ1-6	TRBV4-2	-	TGTGCCAGCAGCCAAGGAGGCTATAATTCACCCCTCCACTTT	CASSQGGYNSPLHF
-	TRBJ1-5	TRBV7-6	-	TGTGCCAGCAGCCTGGACAGAACCAATCAGCCCCAGCATTTT	CASSLDRTNQPQHF
-	TRBJ2-5	TRBV11-2	-	TGTGCCAGCAGCTTAGATTATCAGGGGCAAGAGACCCAGTACTTC	CASSLDYQGQETQYF
-	TRBJ2-2	TRBV6-1	-	TGTGCCAGCAGTGAAGCGCTTCCAGGGCAGGGCGGGGAGCTGTTTTTT	CASSEALPGQGGELFF
-	TRBJ1-2	TRBV12-3/TRBV12-4	-	TGTGCCAGCAGTTCGGACATTAGATATGGCTACACCTTC	CASSSDIRYGYTF
-	TRBJ1-2	TRBV28	-	TGTGCCAGCAGAACGACAGCTGAGTATGGCTACACCTTC	CASRTTAEYGYTF
-	TRBJ2-1	TRBV28	-	TGTGCCAGCAGTTTATTTGGGTGGGGGACTTTCGACAATGAGCAGTTCTTC	CASSLFGWGTFDNEQFF
-	TRBJ1-6	TRBV7-3	TRBD1	TGTGCCAGCAGCGAACAGGGGGCCTATAATTCACCCCTCCACTTT	CASSEQGAYNSPLHF
-	TRBJ1-1	TRBV10-3	TRBD1	TGTGCCGCCGGACAGGTAAACACTGAAGCTTTCTTT	CAAGQVNTEAFF
-	TRBJ2-6	TRBV7-2	-	TGTGCCAGCAGCTCCCCCGGGGTCGGTCCCGGCTCTGGGGCCAACGTCCTGACTTTC	CASSSPGVGPGSGANVLTF
-	TRBJ2-3	TRBV7-2	TRBD2	TGTGCCAGCAGCCCCCCTAGCGGGAGGGTCACAGATACGCAGTATTTT	CASSPPSGRVTDTQYF
few	TRBJ2-1	TRBV24-1	TRBD2	TGTGCCACCAGTGACCTAGCCAGCGGGATTGAGCAGTTCTTC	CATSDLASGIEQFF
-	TRBJ1-2	TRBV28	TRBD1	TGTGCCAGCAGCTCCCTCCTCGTAACAGGGGGCCTGGGCTACACCTTC	CASSSLLVTGGLGYTF
-	TRBJ1-5	TRBV2	-	TGTGCCAGCAGTGAAGCGCGCCCTCTGCGTCAGCCCCAGCATTTT	CASSEARPLRQPQHF
-	TRBJ2-4	TRBV12-3/TRBV12-4	TRBD2	TGTGCCAGCAGTAGAGGGACTAGTCAGTACTTC	CASSRGTSQYF
-	TRBJ1-5	TRBV5-1	TRBD1	TGCGCCAGCAGCCCAGGACAGGGCGGCAATCAGCCCCAGCATTTT	CASSPGQGGNQPQHF
-	TRBJ2-2	TRBV10-1	TRBD2	TGCGCCAGCAGTGACCAGCGGGAGGCCGGGGAGCTGTTTTTT	CASSDQREAGELFF
once	TRBJ1-4	TRBV7-8	-	TGTGCCAGCAGCTTTAACCCGGGGACTCCAGAAAAACTGTTTTTT	CASSFNPGTPEKLFF
-	TRBJ1-1	TRBV5-5	-	TGTGCCAGCAGCCCGGCCGGCAGGGGAGCTGAAGCTTTCTTT	CASSPAGRGAEAFF
-	TRBJ2-7	TRBV18	-	TGTGCCAGCTCTGCTCAGGGGCCGCCCTACGAGCAGTACTTC	CASSAQGPPYEQYF
-	TRBJ2-5	TRBV2	TRBD1	TGTGCCAGCAGCTCGGACAGGATGGAGACCCAGTACTTC	CASSSDRMETQYF
-	TRBJ2-1	TRBV18	TRBD1	TGTGCCAGCTCACCACTGGGGACAGGGGGCAATGAGCAGTTCTTC	CASSPLGTGGNEQFF
-	TRBJ1-1	TRBV29-1	-	TGCAGCGTTGCCGGTGGGAACACTGAAGCTTTCTTT	CSVAGGNTEAFF
-	TRBJ2-3	TRBV7-6	TRBD2	TGTGCCAGCAGCCCGAGGGCGGGAGAAGCAGATACGCAGTATTTT	CASSPRAGEADTQYF
-	TRBJ1-2	TRBV28	TRBD1	TGTGCCAGCAGTTCGGGACAGGGTTTAGGTTACTATGGCTACACCTTC	CASSSGQGLGYYGYTF
-	TRBJ2-4	TRBV19	TRBD1	TGTGCCAGTAGTATCCTCCCGGGACAGAAAAACATTCAGTACTTC	CASSILPGQKNIQYF
-	TRBJ2-1	TRBV5-1	-	TGCGCCAGCAGCTTGGACGGGGGGCCTTACAATGAGCAGTTCTTC	CASSLDGGPYNEQFF
-	TRBJ2-1	TRBV27	TRBD2	TGTGCCAGCAGTCCCGGGGTAGCGGGGTACAATGAGCAGTTCTTC	CASSPGVAGYNEQFF
-	TRBJ2-1	TRBV10-3	-	TGTGCCATCAGTGAGTCGGAGGTGGATGAGCAGTTCTTC	CAISESEVDEQFF
once	TRBJ1-2	TRBV27	TRBD1	TGTGCCAGCAGTTCACAGGGGAGTGCCTATGGCTACACCTTC	CASSSQGSAYGYTF
-	TRBJ2-1	TRBV25-1	TRBD1	TGTGCCAGCAGTGATCGGGGGCGACAGGGGGGCAATGAGCAGTTCTTC	CASSDRGRQGGNEQFF
-	TRBJ2-3	TRBV12-5	-	TGTGCTAGTGGTTTGGTAGGGGGTATCGGGACAGATACGCAGTATTTT	CASGLVGGIGTDTQYF
-	TRBJ1-6	TRBV4-2	-	TGTGCCAGCAGCCAGGAACATAGCTTCCCTTCACCCCTCCACTTT	CASSQEHSFPSPLHF
-	TRBJ1-3	TRBV9	TRBD1	TGTGCCAGCAGCGTTAGGGGACAGGGGGACACCATATATTTT	CASSVRGQGDTIYF
-	TRBJ2-7	TRBV27	TRBD1	TGTGCCAGCAGTCTCGGACAGGGAGTATGGGAGCAGTACTTC	CASSLGQGVWEQYF
-	TRBJ1-2	TRBV7-3	TRBD1	TGTGCCAGCAGCCCCGGGGGGACAGGGATTGATGGCTACACCTTC	CASSPGGTGIDGYTF
-	TRBJ1-1	TRBV12-3/TRBV12-4	-	TGTGCCAGCAGTTTACGGGGGGAGGGTGAAGCTTTCTTT	CASSLRGEGEAFF